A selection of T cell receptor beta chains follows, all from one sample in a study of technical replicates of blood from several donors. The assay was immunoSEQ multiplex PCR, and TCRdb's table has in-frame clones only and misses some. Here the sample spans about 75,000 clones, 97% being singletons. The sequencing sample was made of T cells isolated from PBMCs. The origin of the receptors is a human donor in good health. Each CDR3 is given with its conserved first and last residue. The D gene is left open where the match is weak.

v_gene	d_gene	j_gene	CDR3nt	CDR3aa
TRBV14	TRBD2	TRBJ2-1	TGTGCCAGCAGCCGAAAGCGGGACTACCCATACAATGAGCAGTTCTTC	CASSRKRDYPYNEQFF
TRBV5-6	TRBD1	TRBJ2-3	TGTGCCAGCAGCTTGTATGACCGAGACAGGGTAAAAGATACGCAGTATTTT	CASSLYDRDRVKDTQYF
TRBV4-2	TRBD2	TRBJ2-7	TGTGCCAGCAGCCAGACCCTAGCGGCCTCCTACGAGCAGTACTTC	CASSQTLAASYEQYF
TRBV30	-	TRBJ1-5	TGTGCCTGGAGTCTGGGGGCCCATAGCAATCAGCCCCAGCATTTT	CAWSLGAHSNQPQHF
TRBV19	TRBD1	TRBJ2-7	TGTGCCAGTAGTATATATCAGGGGGCCTACGAGCAGTACTTC	CASSIYQGAYEQYF
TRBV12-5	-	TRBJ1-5	TGTGCTAGTGGTTCGTCATTTGAGTCCGGTCAGCCCCAGCATTTT	CASGSSFESGQPQHF
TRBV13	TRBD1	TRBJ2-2	TGTGCCAGCAGCCAATCTGGACAGGCAAACACCGGGGAGCTGTTTTTT	CASSQSGQANTGELFF
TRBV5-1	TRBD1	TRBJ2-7	TGCGCCAGCAGCCCAAAAAACAGACAGGGGCTTTACTCCTACGAGCAGTACTTC	CASSPKNRQGLYSYEQYF
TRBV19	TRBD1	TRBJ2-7	TGTGCCAGCTCCGGGCAACTAGGACAGGGAACCTACGAGCAGTACTTC	CASSGQLGQGTYEQYF
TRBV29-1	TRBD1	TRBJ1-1	TGCAGCGTTGTCCGGAAAACCGGGACAGCTATTGAAGCTTTCTTT	CSVVRKTGTAIEAFF
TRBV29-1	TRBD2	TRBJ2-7	TGCAGCGTTGGAGGGAGGGTCACCTACGAGCAGTACTTC	CSVGGRVTYEQYF
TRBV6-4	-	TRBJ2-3	TGTGCCAGCAGTGACGTGGGGGGGGCGGGAGATACGCAGTATTTT	CASSDVGGAGDTQYF
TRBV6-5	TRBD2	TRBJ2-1	TGTGCCAGCAGTTACCGAGCGGGAGGGCGCAATGAGCAGTTCTTC	CASSYRAGGRNEQFF
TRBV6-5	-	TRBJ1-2	TGTGCCAGCAGGGACAAAGTCGGGTATGGCTACACCTTC	CASRDKVGYGYTF
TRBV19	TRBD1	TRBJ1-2	TGTGCCAGTAGTATAGCCCCAGGGACAGGTGGGGACTATGGCTACACCTTC	CASSIAPGTGGDYGYTF
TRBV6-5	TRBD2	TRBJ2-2	TGTGCCAGCAGTTACGCTAGCGGGGATACCGGGGAGCTGTTTTTT	CASSYASGDTGELFF